Listed here are 11 T cell receptor beta chains from one sample, sequenced in a study of blood T cell dynamics during melanoma immunotherapy. Time point described: week 3, after first cycle of checkpoint inhibitor. Assay used: immunoSEQ multiplex PCR; TCRdb lists only in-frame clones, some missing. This sample has several thousand clones, with nearly 90% found just once. Source: blood, taken from a patient treated with checkpoint blockade. These receptors were obtained from a human donor with melanoma.

The count of this clone is one. This chain's CDR3 is CASSVDSSINSPLHF. CDR3 in DNA: TGTGCCAGTAGTGTCGACAGTTCCATTAATTCACCCCTCCACTTT. The genes are TRBV19 and TRBJ1-6; a weak D match, TRBD1 (5 bases). Germline-derived CDR1 and CDR2 are LNHDA and SQIVND (reference sequence). This CDR3 region has 15 residues. V lost 5 bases to trimming and J lost 6 bases, with 14 bases between them. Filled out from reference TRBV19 and TRBJ1-6, the complete variable domain reads DGGITQSPKYLFRKEGQNVTLSCEQNLNHDAMYWYRQDPGQGLRLIYYSQIVNDFQKGDIAEGYSVSREKKESFPLTVTSAQKNPTAFYLCASSVDSSINSPLHFGNGTRLTVT.

V usage is TRBV11-3 and J usage is TRBJ2-1, with TRBD2 identical over 8 bases. Germline loops: CDR1 SGHNT, CDR2 YENEEA. Losses at the gene ends were 1 base for V and 4 bases for J; bases not matched to a gene: 3. This CDR3 is 15 amino acids long. The CDR3 protein is CASSLGTGGYNEQFF. In nucleotides, the CDR3 is TGTGCCAGCAGCTTAGGGACGGGAGGGTACAATGAGCAGTTCTTC.

This chain connects TRBV11-2 to TRBJ2-5; possibly TRBD1 for D (6 bases). The DNA end is more similar to TRBJ2-7, so the J call may be wrong. The CDR3 sequence is 16 residues long. The germline V gene encodes CDR1 SGHAT and CDR2 FQNNGV. CDR3 bases: TGTGCCAGCAGCTTTCAGGGGAATCCCAGCTCCTACGAGCAGTACTTC. As protein: CASSFQGNPSSYEQYF.

This clone was counted between two and nine times. The V and J genes are TRBV6-1 and TRBJ1-2; D is possibly TRBD1 (6 bases). Germline values: CDR1 MNHNS, CDR2 SASEGT. Trimming stripped 2 bases from V and 5 bases from J, with 15 bases between. The CDR3 has 15 amino acids. The CDR3 region has the DNA TGTGCCAGCAGTGAACAGGACGGGGGGCGATATGGCTACACCTTC. It specifies CASSEQDGGRYGYTF.

Remarks on this clone: At the DNA level, this CDR3 is encoded by other sequences in the same sample as well. V usage is TRBV28 and J usage is TRBJ2-1; 10 bases match TRBD2. The CDR3 runs 16 residues. V lost 5 bases, J lost 2 bases, and 6 bases stayed unmatched. The V gene's germline CDR1 is MDHEN and CDR2 SYDVKM. CDR3 DNA: TGTGCCAGCAGTCCCCCTAGCGGGGGACCCTACAATGAGCAGTTCTTC. As protein: CASSPPSGGPYNEQFF.

The chain has TRBV7-9 and TRBJ2-3; D gene unclear. CDR3 length equals 11 residues. Deletions cut 4 bases from V and 2 bases from J, with 1 base between. Germline CDR1 SEHNR, CDR2 FQNEAQ (reference sequence). The CDR3 bases are TGTGCCAGCAGCTACACAGATACGCAGTATTTT. This codes for CASSYTDTQYF.

This chain links TRBV6-1 with TRBJ1-5, with 7 positions matching TRBD1. CDR1 is MNHNS and CDR2 is SASEGT in the germline V gene. Trimming took 6 bases from V and 6 from J; bases not matched to a gene: 5. CDR3 length equals 13 residues. The CDR3 sequence: CASSGDSVQPQHF. The CDR3 DNA reads TGTGCCAGCAGCGGGGACAGCGTTCAGCCCCAGCATTTT.

The chain combines TRBV5-1 with TRBJ2-7, with 9 nucleotides matching TRBD1. The CDR3 has 14 residues. After removal of 3 bases from V and 3 bases from J, the junction contained 4 bases not matched to a gene. Germline V lookup: CDR1 SGHRS, CDR2 YFSETQ. CDR3 amino acids: CASSSGQGGYEQYF. CDR3 in DNA: TGCGCCAGCAGCTCGGGACAGGGCGGCTACGAGCAGTACTTC. Combining the CDR3 with reference TRBV5-1 and TRBJ2-7 gives the whole variable domain KAGVTQTPRYLIKTRGQQVTLSCSPISGHRSVSWYQQTPGQGLQFLFEYFSETQRNKGNFPGRFSGRQFSNSRSEMNVSTLELGDSALYLCASSSGQGGYEQYFGPGTRLTVT.

This chain links TRBV7-9 with TRBJ2-5; 7 bases are a match to TRBD1. The J call may be in error: the DNA end matches TRBJ2-7 better. The germline V gene encodes CDR1 SEHNR and CDR2 FQNEAQ (reference sequence). The CDR3 consists of 14 residues. The CDR3 sequence: CASSSKTGNYEQYF. For the CDR3, the DNA is TGTGCCAGCAGCTCTAAGACAGGGAATTACGAGCAGTACTTC.

Only one count was recorded for this clone. This sequence joins TRBV7-8 and TRBJ1-2; possibly TRBD1 for D (5 bases). CDR1 is SGHVS and CDR2 is FQNEAQ in the germline V gene. V was clipped by 11 bases and J by 2 bases, with 12 bases between them. This CDR3 has 12 residues. The CDR3 spells CASGDQNYGYTF. In DNA, the CDR3 is TGTGCCTCCGGGGACCAAAACTATGGCTACACCTTC.

The genes are TRBV5-1 and TRBJ1-3; D unresolved. CDR3 length: 15 residues. V shed 4 bases and J shed 3 bases, with 14 bases lying between them. The germline gives CDR1 SGHRS, CDR2 YFSETQ. In DNA, the CDR3 is TGCGCCAGCAGCCCCGTTGACCCCTTTGGAAACACCATATATTTT. It translates to CASSPVDPFGNTIYF.